The 9 T cell receptor beta chains in this list originate from one sample, sequenced in a study of T-cell reconstitution after alpha-beta-depleted transplantation in children. TCRbeta library preparation incorporated unique molecular identifiers. Via MiXCR, TCRdb re-called the PCR reads, giving one row per CDR3 protein. The sample has about 240,000 distinct CDR3 sequences; over 20% are singletons. Specimen: PBMCs, collected before TCRalphabeta/CD19-depleted stem cell transplant. These receptors all stem from a girl aged 2 to 10 with Fanconi anemia, due to receive a stem cell transplant.

The chain is built from TRBV12-3 or TRBV12-4 and TRBJ2-1; 10 bases fit TRBD2. V trimming: 6 bases; J trimming: 2 bases; junction bases outside the gene matches: 7. This CDR3 has 16 residues. The CDR3 DNA is TGTGCCAGCAGGATTAAAAGCGGGAGGGCCTACAATGAGCAGTTCTTC. This encodes CASRIKSGRAYNEQFF.

Only a few counts were recorded for this clonotype. The chain uses TRBV9 and TRBJ1-2, with TRBD1 matching 7 bases. Germline V gene lookup returns CDR1 SGDLS and CDR2 YYNGEE. The CDR3 sequence is 12 residues long. Trimming at V came to 3 bases and at J to 8 bases, leaving 4 bases not matched to a gene. CDR3 bases: TGTGCCAGCAGCGACAGGGGAGAAGGCTACACCTTC. Translating gives CASSDRGEGYTF.

J is TRBJ1-1 and V is TRBV6-5, with D possibly being TRBD1 (5 bases). V gave up 3 bases and J gave up 5 bases, with 13 bases separating them. This CDR3 is built from 14 residues. The germline V gene encodes CDR1 MNHEY and CDR2 SVGAGI. The CDR3 region is CASSYPGRRTEAFF. CDR3 sequence (DNA): TGTGCCAGCAGTTATCCGGGACGAAGGACTGAAGCTTTCTTT.

The rearrangement uses TRBV20-1 and TRBJ2-4, with D unresolved. The CDR3 has 9 amino acids. Germline assignment: CDR1 DFQATT and CDR2 SNEGSKA (reference sequence). The V end was cut by 3 bases, the J end by 10 bases, with 4 bases between. The CDR3 protein is CSARGIQYF. The CDR3 bases are TGCAGTGCTAGGGGGATTCAGTACTTC.

The V gene is TRBV4-2, the J gene TRBJ2-1; TRBD2 agrees at 11 bases. This CDR3 spans 20 amino acids. The V segment lost 1 base and the J segment 4 bases; nucleotides outside the gene matches: 15. CDR1 and CDR2 (germline): LGHNA, YNFKEQ. The CDR3 protein is CASSQVASGGPPPNYNEQFF. The CDR3 coding sequence is TGTGCCAGCAGCCAAGTCGCTAGCGGGGGGCCCCCCCCAAATTACAATGAGCAGTTCTTC.

This clonotype was picked up many times. J is TRBJ2-1 and V is TRBV20-1, with D maybe TRBD1 (5 bases). There are 12 residues in the CDR3. The V end was cut by 1 base, the J end by 9 bases, with 10 bases between. Germline-derived CDR1 and CDR2 are DFQATT and SNEGSKA (reference sequence). CDR3 amino acids: CSARVVRGEQFF. Written as DNA, the CDR3 is TGCAGTGCTAGAGTTGTAAGGGGTGAGCAGTTCTTC.

This clonotype was recorded at least ten times. The chain joins TRBV25-1 to TRBJ2-1; maybe TRBD2 (5 bases). V lost 5 bases and J lost 8, with 19 bases in between. The CDR3 loop spans 15 amino acids. Germline loops: CDR1 MGHDK, CDR2 SYGVNS. This CDR3 reads CASSNKGDPHDEQFF. Here the CDR3 DNA reads TGTGCCAGCAGTAATAAGGGAGACCCACACGATGAGCAGTTCTTC.

This clonotype was recorded only once. V is TRBV7-9 and J is TRBJ2-7; the match to TRBD1 covers 7 bases. The CDR3 length is 16 residues. Germline V lookup: CDR1 SEHNR, CDR2 FQNEAQ (reference sequence). V lost 6 bases to trimming and J lost 3 bases; unmatched junction nucleotides: 14. CDR3: CASRSWGIRDSYEQYF. The CDR3, as DNA: TGTGCCAGCAGGAGTTGGGGAATCCGGGACAGCTACGAGCAGTACTTC.

The rearrangement uses TRBV29-1 and TRBJ1-2; D is uncertain. The CDR3 is made up of 13 amino acids. In germline, CDR1 is SQVTM, CDR2 ANQGSEA. V shed 2 bases and J shed 5 bases, with 12 bases lying between them. CDR3 amino acids: CSVESPADYGYTF. In nucleotides, the CDR3 is TGCAGCGTTGAAAGTCCGGCAGATTATGGCTACACCTTC.